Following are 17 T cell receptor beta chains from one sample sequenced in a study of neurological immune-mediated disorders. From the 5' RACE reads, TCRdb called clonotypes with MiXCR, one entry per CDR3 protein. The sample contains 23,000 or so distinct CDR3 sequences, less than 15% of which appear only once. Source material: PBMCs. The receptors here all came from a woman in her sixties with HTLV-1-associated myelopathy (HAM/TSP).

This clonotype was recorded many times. CDR3 sequence (DNA): TGCAGCGTTGGGAAGGGCGGGAACACTGAAGCTTTCTTT. Its translation is CSVGKGGNTEAFF. The chain couples TRBV29-1 to TRBJ1-1; D is unclear. The ends were cut back, 4 bases at V and 1 base at J, with 10 bases in the middle. Germline loops: CDR1 SQVTM, CDR2 ANQGSEA. The CDR3 totals 13 residues.

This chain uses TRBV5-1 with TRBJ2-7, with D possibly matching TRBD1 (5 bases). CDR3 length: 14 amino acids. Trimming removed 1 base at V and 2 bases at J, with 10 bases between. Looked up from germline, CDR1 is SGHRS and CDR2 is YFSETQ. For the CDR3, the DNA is TGCGCCAGCAGCTTGTCGACAGATACCTACGAGCAGTACTTC. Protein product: CASSLSTDTYEQYF. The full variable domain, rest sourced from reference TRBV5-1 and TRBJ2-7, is KAGVTQTPRYLIKTRGQQVTLSCSPISGHRSVSWYQQTPGQGLQFLFEYFSETQRNKGNFPGRFSGRQFSNSRSEMNVSTLELGDSALYLCASSLSTDTYEQYFGPGTRLTVT.

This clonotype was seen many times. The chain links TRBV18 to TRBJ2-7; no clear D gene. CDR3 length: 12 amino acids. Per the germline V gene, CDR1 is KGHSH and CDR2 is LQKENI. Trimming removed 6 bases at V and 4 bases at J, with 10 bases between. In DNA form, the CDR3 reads TGTGCCAGCTCCCCCGATCGGTACGAGCAGTACTTC. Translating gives CASSPDRYEQYF.

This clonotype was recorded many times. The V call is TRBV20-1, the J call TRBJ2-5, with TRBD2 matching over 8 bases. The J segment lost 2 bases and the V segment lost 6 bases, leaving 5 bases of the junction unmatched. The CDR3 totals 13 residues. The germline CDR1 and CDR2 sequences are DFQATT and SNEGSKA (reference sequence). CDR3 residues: CSAAGTSQETQYF. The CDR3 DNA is TGCAGTGCCGCCGGGACTAGTCAAGAGACCCAGTACTTC.

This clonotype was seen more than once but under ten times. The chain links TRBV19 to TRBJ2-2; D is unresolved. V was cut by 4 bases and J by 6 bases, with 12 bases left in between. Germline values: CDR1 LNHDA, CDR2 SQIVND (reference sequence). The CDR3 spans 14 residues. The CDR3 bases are TGTGCCAGTAGTACACGAACCCAACCCGGGGAGCTGTTTTTT. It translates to CASSTRTQPGELFF. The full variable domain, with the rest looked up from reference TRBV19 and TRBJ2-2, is DGGITQSPKYLFRKEGQNVTLSCEQNLNHDAMYWYRQDPGQGLRLIYYSQIVNDFQKGDIAEGYSVSREKKESFPLTVTSAQKNPTAFYLCASSTRTQPGELFFGEGSRLTVL.

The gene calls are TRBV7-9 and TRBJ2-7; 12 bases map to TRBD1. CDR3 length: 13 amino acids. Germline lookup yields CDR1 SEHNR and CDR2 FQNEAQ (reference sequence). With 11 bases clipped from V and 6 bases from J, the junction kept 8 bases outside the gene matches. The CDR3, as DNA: TGTGCCTACCTCCGGGACAGGGGGCTCGAGCAGTACTTC. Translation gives CAYLRDRGLEQYF. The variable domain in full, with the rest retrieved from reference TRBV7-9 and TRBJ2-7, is DTGVSQNPRHKITKRGQNVTFRCDPISEHNRLYWYRQTLGQGPEFLTYFQNEAQLEKSRLLSDRFSAERPKGSFSTLEIQRTEQGDSAMYLCAYLRDRGLEQYFGPGTRLTVT.

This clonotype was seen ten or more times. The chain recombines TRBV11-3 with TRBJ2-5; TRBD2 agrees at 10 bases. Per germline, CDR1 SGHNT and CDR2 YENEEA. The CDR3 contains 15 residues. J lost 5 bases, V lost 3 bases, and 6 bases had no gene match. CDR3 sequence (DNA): TGTGCCAGCAGCTTGCTAGCGGGAGCGTATGAGACCCAGTACTTC. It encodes CASSLLAGAYETQYF.

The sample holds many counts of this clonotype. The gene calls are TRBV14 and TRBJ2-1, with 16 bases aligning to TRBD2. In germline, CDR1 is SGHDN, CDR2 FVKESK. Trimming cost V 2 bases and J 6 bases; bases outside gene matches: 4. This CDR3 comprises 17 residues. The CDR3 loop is CASSQTGTSGRGNEQFF. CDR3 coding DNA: TGTGCCAGCAGCCAAACCGGGACTAGCGGGAGGGGCAATGAGCAGTTCTTC.

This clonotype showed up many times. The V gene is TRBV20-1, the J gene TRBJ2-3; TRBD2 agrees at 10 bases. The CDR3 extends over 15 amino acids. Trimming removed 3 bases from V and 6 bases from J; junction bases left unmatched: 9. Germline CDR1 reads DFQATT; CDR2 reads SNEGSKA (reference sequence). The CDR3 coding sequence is TGCAGTGCTAGTGCCGGAAGCGGGGGGGCGGATACGCAGTATTTT. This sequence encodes CSASAGSGGADTQYF.

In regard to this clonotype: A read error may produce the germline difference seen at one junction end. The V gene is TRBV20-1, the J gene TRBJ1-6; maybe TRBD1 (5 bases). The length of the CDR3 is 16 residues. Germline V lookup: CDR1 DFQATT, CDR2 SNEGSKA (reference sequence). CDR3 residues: CSARDRQRQGDSPLNF. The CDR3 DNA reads TGCAGTGCTAGAGATCGACAGCGGCAGGGAGATTCACCCCTCAACTTT.

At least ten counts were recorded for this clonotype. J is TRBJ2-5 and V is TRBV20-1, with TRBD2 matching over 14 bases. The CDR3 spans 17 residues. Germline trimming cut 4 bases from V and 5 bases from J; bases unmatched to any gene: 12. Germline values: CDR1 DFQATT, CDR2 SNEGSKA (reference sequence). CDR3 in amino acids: CSATLLGLAGEWETQYF. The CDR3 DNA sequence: TGCAGTGCTACCCTCTTGGGACTAGCGGGAGAATGGGAGACCCAGTACTTC.

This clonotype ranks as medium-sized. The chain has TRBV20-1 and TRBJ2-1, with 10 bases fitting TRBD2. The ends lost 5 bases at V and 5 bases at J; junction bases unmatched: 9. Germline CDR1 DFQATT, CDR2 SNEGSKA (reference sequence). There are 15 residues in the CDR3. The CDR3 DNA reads TGCAGTGCTCCAGATAGCGGGGGGCCCGACAATGAGCAGTTCTTC. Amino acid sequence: CSAPDSGGPDNEQFF.

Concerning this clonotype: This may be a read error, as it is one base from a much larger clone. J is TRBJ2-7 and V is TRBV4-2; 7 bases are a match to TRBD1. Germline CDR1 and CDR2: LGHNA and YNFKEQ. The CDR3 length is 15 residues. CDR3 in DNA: TGTGCCAGCAGCCAAGGGAAGGGGGCTATATACGAGCGGTACTTC. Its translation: CASSQGKGAIYERYF.

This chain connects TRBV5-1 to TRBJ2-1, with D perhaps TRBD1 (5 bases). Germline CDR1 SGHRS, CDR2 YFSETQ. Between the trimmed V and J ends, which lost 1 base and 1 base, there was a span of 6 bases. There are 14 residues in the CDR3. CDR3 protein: CASSLRGSYNEQFF. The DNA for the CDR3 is TGCGCCAGCAGCTTGAGGGGATCCTACAATGAGCAGTTCTTC.

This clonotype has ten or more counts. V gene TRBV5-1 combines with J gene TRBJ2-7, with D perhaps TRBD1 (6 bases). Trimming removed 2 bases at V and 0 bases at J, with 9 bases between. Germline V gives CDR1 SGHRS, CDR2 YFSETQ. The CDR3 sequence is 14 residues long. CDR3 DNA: TGCGCCAGCAGCTTAGGGGACAACTCCTACGAGCAGTACTTC. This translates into CASSLGDNSYEQYF.

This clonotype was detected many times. This chain's CDR3 is CSVEFRGLGASYEQYF. Written as DNA, the CDR3 is TGCAGCGTTGAGTTTAGGGGGTTGGGGGCGTCCTACGAGCAGTACTTC. J is TRBJ2-7 and V is TRBV29-1, with D possibly TRBD1 on 6 matching bases. This CDR3 has 16 residues. The V end was cut by 3 bases, the J end by 1 base, with 19 bases between. In germline, CDR1 is SQVTM, CDR2 ANQGSEA.

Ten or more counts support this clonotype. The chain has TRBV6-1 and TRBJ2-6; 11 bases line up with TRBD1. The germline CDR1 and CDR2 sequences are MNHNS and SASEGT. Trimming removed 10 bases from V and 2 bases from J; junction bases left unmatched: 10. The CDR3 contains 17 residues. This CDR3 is CATTTGTGGTGANVLTF. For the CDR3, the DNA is TGTGCCACCACCACCGGGACAGGGGGTACTGGGGCCAACGTCCTGACTTTC.